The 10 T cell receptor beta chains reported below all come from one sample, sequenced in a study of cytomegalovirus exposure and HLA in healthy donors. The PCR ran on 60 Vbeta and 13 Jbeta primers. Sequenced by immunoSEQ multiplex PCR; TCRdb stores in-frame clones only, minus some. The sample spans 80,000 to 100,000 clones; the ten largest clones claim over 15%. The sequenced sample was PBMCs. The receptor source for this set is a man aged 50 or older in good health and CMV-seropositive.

The CDR3 sequence: CASSSQGNEQFF. The CDR3 DNA is TGTGCCAGCAGCTCACAGGGTAATGAGCAGTTCTTC. V usage is TRBV7-3 and J usage is TRBJ2-1, with D maybe TRBD1 (6 bases). CDR1 and CDR2 (germline): SGHTA, FQGTGA. The CDR3 runs to 12 residues. V lost 4 bases to trimming and J lost 7 bases, with 8 bases between them.

The DNA of the CDR3 is TGTGCCTGGAGTGCAGGTGCAGGCTACACCTTC. Translating gives CAWSAGAGYTF. J is TRBJ1-2 and V is TRBV30; D not resolved. V lost 1 base, J lost 8 bases, and 8 bases lay in between. There are 11 residues in the CDR3. Germline V gene sequence: CDR1 GTSNPN, CDR2 SVGIG (reference sequence).

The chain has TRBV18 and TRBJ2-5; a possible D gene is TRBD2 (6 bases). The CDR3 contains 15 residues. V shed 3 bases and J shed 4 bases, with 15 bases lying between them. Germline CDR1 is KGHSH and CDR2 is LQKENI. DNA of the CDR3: TGTGCCAGCTCACCTCCTGGGGCGCGGGGAGAGACCCAGTACTTC. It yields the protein CASSPPGARGETQYF.

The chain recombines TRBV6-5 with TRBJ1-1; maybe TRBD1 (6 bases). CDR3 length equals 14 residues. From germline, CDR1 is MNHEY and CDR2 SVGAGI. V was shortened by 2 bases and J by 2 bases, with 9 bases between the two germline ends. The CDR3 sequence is CASSYGQRNTEAFF. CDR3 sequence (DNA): TGTGCCAGCAGTTACGGACAGAGAAACACTGAAGCTTTCTTT.

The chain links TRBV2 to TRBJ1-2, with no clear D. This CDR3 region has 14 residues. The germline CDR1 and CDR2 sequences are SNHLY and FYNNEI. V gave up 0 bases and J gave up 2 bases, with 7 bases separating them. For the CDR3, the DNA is TGTGCCAGCAGTGAAGCCCCCCAGAACTATGGCTACACCTTC. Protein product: CASSEAPQNYGYTF.

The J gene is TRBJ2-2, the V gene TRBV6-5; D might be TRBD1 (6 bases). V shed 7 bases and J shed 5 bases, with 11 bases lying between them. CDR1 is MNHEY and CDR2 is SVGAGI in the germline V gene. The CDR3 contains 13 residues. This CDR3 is CASNRVGTGELFF. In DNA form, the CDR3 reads TGTGCCAGCAACAGGGTGGGGACCGGGGAGCTGTTTTTT.

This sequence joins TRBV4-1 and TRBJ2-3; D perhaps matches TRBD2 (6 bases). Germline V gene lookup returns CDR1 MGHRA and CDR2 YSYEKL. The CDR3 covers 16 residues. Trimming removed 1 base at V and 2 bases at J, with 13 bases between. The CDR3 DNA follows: TGCGCCAGCAGCCAAGCCCGCGGGGAGGCCACAGATACGCAGTATTTT. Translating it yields CASSQARGEATDTQYF.

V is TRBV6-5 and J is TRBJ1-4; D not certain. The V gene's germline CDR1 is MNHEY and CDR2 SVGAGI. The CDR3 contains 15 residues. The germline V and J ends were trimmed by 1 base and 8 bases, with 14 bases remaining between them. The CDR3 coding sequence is TGTGCCAGCAGTTACTTCCATGGTCCTGGCGAAAAACTGTTTTTT. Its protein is CASSYFHGPGEKLFF.

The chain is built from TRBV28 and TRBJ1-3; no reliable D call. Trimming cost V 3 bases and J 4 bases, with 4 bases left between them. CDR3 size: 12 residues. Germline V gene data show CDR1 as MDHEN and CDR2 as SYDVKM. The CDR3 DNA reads TGTGCCAGCAGTTTCCTGGGAAACACCATATATTTT. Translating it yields CASSFLGNTIYF.

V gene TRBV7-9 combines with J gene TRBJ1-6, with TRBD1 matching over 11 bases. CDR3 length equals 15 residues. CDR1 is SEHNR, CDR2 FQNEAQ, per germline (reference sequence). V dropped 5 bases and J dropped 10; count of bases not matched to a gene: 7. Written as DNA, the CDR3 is TGTGCCAGCAGCCCGCCGGGACAGGGGGGCTCACCCCTCCACTTT. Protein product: CASSPPGQGGSPLHF.